This T cell receptor beta chain was obtained from a study of T cells in localized non-small cell lung cancer. Findings and limits, study-wide: It remains possible that heterogeneity exists, since only one tumor region was sequenced. Paired adjacent lung recovered a median about 60 of the top 100 tumor clones.

In regard to this clone: Its antigen is unknown.

Only in-frame clones appear in the TCRdb table, and some are missing; sequencing was by immunoSEQ multiplex PCR. The sample holds 5,000 to 6,500 clones; approximately 20% are singletons and the top ten take around a tenth. The CDR3 runs 13 residues. Germline V gene data show CDR1 as MNHGY and CDR2 as SAAAGT. Between the trimmed V and J ends, which lost 6 bases and 7 bases, there was a span of 12 bases. The rearrangement uses TRBV6-8 and TRBJ2-2; D not resolved. The sequence came from a female donor of 60 years or more with stage I lung adenocarcinoma. This specimen was lung tumor tissue, taken before any cancer treatment. This CDR3 is CASSPSTSGELFF. The CDR3 DNA reads TGTGCCAGCAGCCCCTCCACCAGCGGGGAGCTGTTTTTT.